This T cell receptor beta chain was identified in a study of blood T cells in healthy people across ages (dated by TCRdb to about 2015). Regarding the research as a whole: In model experiments, roughly one uniquely barcoded TCR beta cDNA molecule per two T cells was captured by template switching. To avoid experimental bias, donors of different ages were randomly spread across the sequencing lanes. Using deep sequencing normalized with unique cDNA molecular identifiers, the study measured how TCR beta repertoire diversity changes with age. Two additional independent replicas of 1 million unique cDNA reads from the same blood draw were analyzed for two donors (one aged 18 to 30 and one aged 80 or older). Four age groups were formed from the donors: young (average 16 years), middle-aged (around 41), aged (roughly 56) and long-lived (roughly 81).

This clonotype was picked up many times. Its antigen is still unknown. No quality values exist for individual bases; no much larger clone is one base distant. Systemically healthy Caucasian individuals from Russia, 35 to 50 in total and aged about 6 to 95 years, were included as donors. Approximately 10 milliliters of peripheral blood were collected from each donor into EDTA-treated Vacutainer tubes. Ficoll-Paque density-gradient centrifugation was used to isolate PBMCs, with at least 6 million per sample. Total RNA, at least 5 micrograms per sample, was extracted from PBMCs with Trizol reagent. For every donor, an aliquot of PBMCs went through flow cytometry to measure the percentages of naive CD45RAhigh/CD27high T cells. Library construction relied on 5' RACE. Sequencing instrument: Illumina HiSeq 2500. The second PCR ran for roughly 7 to 11 cycles and used a J-beta primer mix along with a sample-barcoded 5' primer. A unique molecular identifier was introduced onto each TCR beta cDNA molecule by a template-switch 5' adaptor carrying 12 random nucleotides. Each sample yielded at least 2.5 million CDR3-containing paired-end reads. First-strand cDNA was synthesized from all RNA with the Mint cDNA synthesis kit, primed by a TRBC-specific oligonucleotide. All cDNA was treated with uracil-DNA glycosylase and then went through a first 18-cycle PCR with the universal primers M1SS and BC2_uni_R. The paper's data handling went like this. Normalization of each sample was performed by random selection of 1 million high-quality reads, each carrying a distinct molecular identifier. Instead of being binned into consensus sequences, reads that shared molecular identifiers were thrown out. MiTCR, run with a Q25 quality threshold and the strictest error-elimination algorithm, handled CDR3 identification, clonotype clustering and error correction. A nonparametric unseen species model using Euler transformation provided a lower-bound estimate of total TCR beta diversity. The public reads were reanalyzed by TCRdb: fastp trimming at Q25, MiXCR alignment, in-frame beta chains only. Each CDR3 protein gets just one entry, which takes the most common genes and DNA from the rows behind it. These V and J calls rely on TCRdb rather than the paper's analysis. The sample profile shows more than 800,000 distinct CDR3 sequences; 29% of them were found once. The top ten clones comprise roughly a sixth of the sample.

Study-wide conclusions, independent of this receptor: Compared with the aged group, more naive CD4+ T cells, fewer expanded clones and increased TCR diversity were shown by the long-lived group, suggesting age selection. Since profiling was done on bulk unsorted PBMCs, naive and antigen-experienced compartments could not be conclusively compared. Observed TCR beta diversity correlated strongly with the percentage of naive T cells measured by flow cytometry. The CMV infection status of donors was not known, potentially confounding age-related changes in expanded clonotypes. Estimates of total diversity based on one million sequenced T cells were regarded as lower bounds and as underestimates. As age increased, observed TCR beta diversity per million T cells dropped in a roughly linear way, and a significant reduction was already evident by age 40.

The clonotype comes from a woman older than 75 in good health. Sequencing used blood.

In nucleotides, the sequence is TGCAGTGCTAGAAGGGAACCGACAGGGAAGGCGACAGATACGCAGTATTTT. It translates to CSARREPTGKATDTQYF. The chain joins TRBV20-1 to TRBJ2-3, with 7 bases in between that match TRBD1. The CDR3 numbers 17 residues from cysteine through phenylalanine. The read is trimmed to its CDR3 DNA, 51 bases read in frame from base 1. CDR1 and CDR2 are drawn from the germline V gene (reference sequence): DFQATT, SNEGSKA. Ends trimmed: V by 2 bases, J by 3 bases; bases unmatched to a gene: 14.